One sample yielded the 15 T cell receptor beta chains listed below, sequenced in a study of shared clonotypes between healthy human individuals. The naive CD8 population came from CD45RO-negative cells selected for CCR7, without terminally differentiated effector memory CD45RA+ cells. Data came from immunoSEQ multiplex PCR; TCRdb stores just in-frame clones and leaves some out. The sample lists nearly 2 million clones; 85% to 95% were seen once. The sequenced material came from naive CD8+ T cells sorted from blood. Receptor source: a young man in good health.

This rearrangement joins TRBV6-1 to TRBJ2-5; D might be TRBD1 (6 bases). V dropped 2 bases and J dropped 1 base, with 14 bases sitting between them. Germline values: CDR1 MNHNS, CDR2 SASEGT. The CDR3 runs to 16 residues. As DNA, the CDR3 is TGTGCCAGCAGTGAACAGTCCAGGACAGCCCAAGAGACCCAGTACTTC. Amino acid sequence: CASSEQSRTAQETQYF.

This rearrangement joins TRBV5-6 to TRBJ2-7; D not resolved. V lost 5 bases, J lost 2 bases, and 8 bases lay in between. Germline CDR1 SGHDT, CDR2 YYEEEE. The length of the CDR3 is 12 residues. The DNA for the CDR3 is TGTGCCAGCAGTAGTGTCCCCTACGAGCAGTACTTC. Its translation is CASSSVPYEQYF. The variable domain in full, completed from reference TRBV5-6 and TRBJ2-7, reads DAGVTQSPTHLIKTRGQQVTLRCSPKSGHDTVSWYQQALGQGPQFIFQYYEEEERQRGNFPDRFSGHQFPNYSSELNVNALLLGDSALYLCASSSVPYEQYFGPGTRLTVT.

The gene calls are TRBV10-3 and TRBJ1-6; 9 bases align to TRBD1. This CDR3 is built from 17 residues. From germline, CDR1 is ENHRY and CDR2 SYGVKD. V lost 1 base and J lost 4; bases outside the gene matches: 5. This chain's CDR3 is CAISELDRGEYNSPLHF. CDR3 DNA: TGTGCCATCAGTGAGTTGGACAGGGGAGAATATAATTCACCCCTCCACTTT.

J is TRBJ2-7 and V is TRBV9, with D maybe TRBD1 (5 bases). V was shortened by 3 bases and J by 3 bases, with 10 bases between the two germline ends. The length of the CDR3 is 13 residues. Germline V CDR1 and CDR2: SGDLS, YYNGEE. CDR3: CASSELDSYEQYF. As DNA, the CDR3 is TGTGCCAGCAGCGAGCTCGACAGCTACGAGCAGTACTTC. The whole variable domain, filled in from reference TRBV9 and TRBJ2-7, reads DSGVTQTPKHLITATGQRVTLRCSPRSGDLSVYWYQQSLDQGLQFLIQYYNGEERAKGNILERFSAQQFPDLHSELNLSSLELGDSALYFCASSELDSYEQYFGPGTRLTVT.

This chain links TRBV5-4 with TRBJ1-1; D not resolved. The CDR3 loop spans 13 amino acids. Germline V lookup: CDR1 SGHNT, CDR2 YYREEE (reference sequence). V was cut by 1 base and J by 1 base, with 5 bases left in between. The CDR3 is CASSLQTNTEAFF. For the CDR3, the DNA is TGTGCCAGCAGCTTGCAGACGAACACTGAAGCTTTCTTT.

The chain uses TRBV5-1 and TRBJ1-6; tentative D call: TRBD1 (5 bases). In germline, CDR1 is SGHRS, CDR2 YFSETQ. The V end lost 0 bases, the J end lost 12 bases, and 13 bases lay between the germline ends. The CDR3 is 14 amino acids. The CDR3 is CASSLAGGVVPLHF. As DNA, the CDR3 is TGCGCCAGCAGCTTGGCGGGGGGGGTCGTACCCCTCCACTTT.

The V and J genes are TRBV7-6 and TRBJ2-7, with 7 bases aligning to TRBD2. The V gene end was trimmed by 0 bases and the J gene end by 3 bases; junction bases not matched to a gene: 5. The length of the CDR3 is 15 residues. In germline, CDR1 is SGHVS, CDR2 FNYEAQ. CDR3 sequence (DNA): TGTGCCAGCAGCTTAGCCGCGGGAGCTGGCTACGAGCAGTACTTC. Its protein product is CASSLAAGAGYEQYF.

The chain couples TRBV13 to TRBJ1-1; D unresolved. Trimming shortened V by 6 bases and J by 1 base, and 21 bases separated the two germline ends. This CDR3 contains 17 residues. Germline loops: CDR1 PRHDT, CDR2 FYEKMQ (reference sequence). The CDR3 sequence: CASSDEELDSPNTEAFF. The CDR3 nucleotides read TGTGCCAGCAGTGACGAAGAACTGGACTCTCCGAACACTGAAGCTTTCTTT.

As regards this clone: This sample also contains other DNA sequences that code for the same CDR3. The chain is built from TRBV19 and TRBJ2-7; D not resolved. From germline, CDR1 is LNHDA and CDR2 SQIVND (reference sequence). Trimming removed 2 bases at V and 6 bases at J, with 11 bases between. This CDR3 comprises 13 residues. The CDR3 DNA is TGTGCCAGTAGTATATCGTCGGCAGGCGAGCAGTACTTC. Its protein is CASSISSAGEQYF.

The CDR3 nucleotides read TGTGCCAGTACAAAAGGGAACACTGAAGCTTTCTTT. It encodes CASTKGNTEAFF. The chain recombines TRBV19 with TRBJ1-1; D remains ambiguous. Germline V gene lookup returns CDR1 LNHDA and CDR2 SQIVND (reference sequence). The CDR3 has 12 amino acids. V was trimmed by 7 bases and J by 1 base, leaving 7 bases between them.

V and J are TRBV4-3 and TRBJ1-1; the D gene is possibly TRBD1 (5 bases). Trimming pared 0 bases from V and 4 bases from J, leaving 15 bases between. Germline V lookup: CDR1 LGHNA, CDR2 YSLEER. The length of the CDR3 is 16 residues. Here the CDR3 DNA reads TGCGCCAGCAGCCAAGATTCGGAGGGCGGGGGCACTGAAGCTTTCTTT. Its protein is CASSQDSEGGGTEAFF.

V usage is TRBV15 and J usage is TRBJ2-7; D uncertain. V lost 1 base and J 2 bases, leaving 9 bases between the germline ends. The CDR3 spans 14 residues. Germline V gene sequence: CDR1 LNHNV, CDR2 YYDKDF (reference sequence). DNA for the CDR3: TGTGCCACCAGCAGAGGAGAAGGTACCTACGAGCAGTACTTC. The encoded protein is CATSRGEGTYEQYF.

The rearrangement joins TRBV9 to TRBJ1-2; D possibly corresponds to TRBD1 (5 bases). The V end lost 4 bases, the J end lost 4 bases, and 20 bases lay between the germline ends. Germline CDR1 and CDR2: SGDLS and YYNGEE. The CDR3 is made up of 16 amino acids. The CDR3 spells CASSSTHGGASYGYTF. DNA for the CDR3: TGTGCCAGCAGCTCAACTCACGGAGGGGCTTCCTATGGCTACACCTTC.

The chain couples TRBV2 to TRBJ2-7; D call uncertain. The CDR3 is made up of 13 amino acids. Trimming stripped 3 bases from V and 2 bases from J, with 8 bases between. Germline V gene data show CDR1 as SNHLY and CDR2 as FYNNEI. CDR3 nucleotides: TGTGCCAGCAGTGACTACCGAGCCTACGAGCAGTACTTC. As protein: CASSDYRAYEQYF.

The chain links TRBV6-5 to TRBJ2-1; weak D call: TRBD2 (6 bases). In germline, CDR1 is MNHEY, CDR2 SVGAGI. The CDR3 contains 16 residues. With 0 bases removed from V and 5 bases from J, the gap between germline ends came to 14 bases. Written as DNA, the CDR3 is TGTGCCAGCAGTTACTCTACGGGAGAGATCAACAATGAGCAGTTCTTC. This translates into CASSYSTGEINNEQFF.